This TCR beta chain comes out of a study of T-cell memory formation after mild COVID-19. Study information: TCR clusters were mostly confined to one donor each.

Whole-study results and caveats: Confirmation of SARS-CoV-2 specificity was lacking for second-wave clones peaking day 37.

The table lists this clonotype with a few counts. Its target is unknown. The 5'RACE method, run with constant-segment primers, produced TCR alpha and TCR beta cDNA libraries (carrying sample barcodes and UMIs). Via MiXCR, TCRdb re-called the 5' RACE reads, giving one row per CDR3 protein. The sample comprises approximately 350,000 distinct CDR3 sequences, over 25% of which are singletons, and roughly 14% rests with the top ten. The CDR3 runs to 14 residues. The V and J ends lost 4 bases and 6 bases respectively, with 12 bases between them. Sequencing was performed on PBMCs or a T cell subset sorted from them (not recorded which). The TCR comes from an adult woman who had mild COVID-19 (a few samples of this study predate the infection). Cell type and time point are not known. The rearrangement links TRBV12-3 or TRBV12-4 to TRBJ2-2, with D possibly matching TRBD2 (5 bases). The CDR3 bases are TGTGCCAGCAGTTCCCCGGGGAGTCCCGGGGAGCTGTTTTTT. It encodes CASSSPGSPGELFF.